A single count supports the clone carrying this T cell receptor beta chain. The junction had 10 bases not matched to a gene; V was cut back by 1 base and J by 5 bases. The CDR3 runs 17 residues. Germline CDR1 reads SGHTA; CDR2 reads FQGNSA. This record comes from a study of blood T cell repertoires in COVID-19. Study-wide context: Some COVID-19 samples were acute and others convalescent; all came from the United States, Italy and Spain. Sources were T cells, B-cell-depleted T cells, or PBMCs; the material itself was cDNA or gDNA.

Original handling: Estimates of nucleated cell counts were drawn from the amplification of reference gene primers. Measured with immunoSEQ multiplex PCR; TCRdb has only the in-frame clones, and not every one. Clonal size and the V and J genes are those of that table, whereas D and trimming came from the DNA. This sample yields about 300,000 clones, of which 83% are seen a single time; around a tenth belongs to the top ten. The receptor was derived from a woman aged 45 to 65 who had recovered from COVID-19. The sample comprised peripheral blood. V and J are TRBV7-2 and TRBJ2-5, with 10 nucleotides matching TRBD2. CDR3: CASSLGLAGVGVETQYF. The CDR3 DNA is TGTGCCAGCAGCTTAGGTCTAGCGGGAGTGGGAGTGGAGACCCAGTACTTC.